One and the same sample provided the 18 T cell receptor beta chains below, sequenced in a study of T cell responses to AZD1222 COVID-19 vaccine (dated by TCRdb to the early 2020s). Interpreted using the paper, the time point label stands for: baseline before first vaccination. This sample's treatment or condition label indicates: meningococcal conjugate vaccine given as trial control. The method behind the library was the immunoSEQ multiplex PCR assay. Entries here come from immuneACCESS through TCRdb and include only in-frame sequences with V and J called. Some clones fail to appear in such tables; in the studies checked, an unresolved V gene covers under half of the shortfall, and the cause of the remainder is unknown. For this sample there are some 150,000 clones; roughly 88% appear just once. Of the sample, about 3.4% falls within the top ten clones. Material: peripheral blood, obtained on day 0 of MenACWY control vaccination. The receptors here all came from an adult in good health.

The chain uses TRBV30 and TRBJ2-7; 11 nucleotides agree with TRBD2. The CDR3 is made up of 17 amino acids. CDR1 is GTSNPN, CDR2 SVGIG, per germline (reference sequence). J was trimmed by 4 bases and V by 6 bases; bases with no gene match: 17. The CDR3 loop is CACESVIFTSGGYEQYF. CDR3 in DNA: TGTGCCTGCGAGTCAGTTATTTTTACTAGCGGGGGATACGAGCAGTACTTC.

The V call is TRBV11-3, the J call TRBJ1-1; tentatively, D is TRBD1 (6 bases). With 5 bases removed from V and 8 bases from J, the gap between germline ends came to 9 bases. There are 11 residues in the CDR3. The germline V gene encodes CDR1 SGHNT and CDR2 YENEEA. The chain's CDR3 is CASSIRGEAFF. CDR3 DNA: TGTGCCAGCAGCATCAGGGGAGAAGCTTTCTTT.

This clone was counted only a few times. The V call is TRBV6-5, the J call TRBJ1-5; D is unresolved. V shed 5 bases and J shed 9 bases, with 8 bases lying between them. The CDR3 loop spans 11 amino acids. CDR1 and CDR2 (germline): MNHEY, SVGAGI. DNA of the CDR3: TGTGCCAGCAGTCCCCCGGGGCCCCAGCATTTT. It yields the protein CASSPPGPQHF.

CDR3 in amino acids: CASSEQGIAYEQYF. CDR3 sequence (DNA): TGTGCCAGCAGTGAGCAGGGGATAGCCTACGAGCAGTACTTC. The V and J genes are TRBV6-1 and TRBJ2-7, with D maybe TRBD1 (6 bases). Trimming pared 3 bases from V and 2 bases from J, leaving 11 bases between. The CDR3 length is 14 residues. Germline-derived CDR1 and CDR2 are MNHNS and SASEGT.

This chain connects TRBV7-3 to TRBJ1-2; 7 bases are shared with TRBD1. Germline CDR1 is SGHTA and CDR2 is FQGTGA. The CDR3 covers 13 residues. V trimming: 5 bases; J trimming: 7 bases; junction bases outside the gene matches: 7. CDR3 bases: TGTGCCAGCAGCCAACGACAGGGCGGTGGCTACACCTTC. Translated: CASSQRQGGGYTF.

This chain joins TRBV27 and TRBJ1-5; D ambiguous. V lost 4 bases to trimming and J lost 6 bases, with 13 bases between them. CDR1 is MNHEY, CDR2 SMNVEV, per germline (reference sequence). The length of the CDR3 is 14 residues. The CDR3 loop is CASSSPGRAQPQHF. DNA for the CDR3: TGTGCCAGCAGTTCTCCGGGTCGAGCTCAGCCCCAGCATTTT.

The CDR3 region has the DNA TGTGCCAGCAGTGACTCGGGACAGGGCCTGGATGGCTACACCTTC. It translates to CASSDSGQGLDGYTF. The genes are TRBV6-4 and TRBJ1-2; 9 bases fit TRBD1. The J segment lost 6 bases and the V segment lost 0 bases, leaving 5 bases of the junction unmatched. The V gene's germline CDR1 is MRHNA and CDR2 SNTAGT. This CDR3 comprises 15 residues.

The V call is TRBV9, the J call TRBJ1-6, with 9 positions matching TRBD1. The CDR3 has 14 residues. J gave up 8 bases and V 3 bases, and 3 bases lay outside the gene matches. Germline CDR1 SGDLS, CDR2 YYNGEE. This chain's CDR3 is CASSGRTGDSPLHF. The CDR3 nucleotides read TGTGCCAGCAGCGGACGGACAGGGGATTCACCCCTCCACTTT. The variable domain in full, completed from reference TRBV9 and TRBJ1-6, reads DSGVTQTPKHLITATGQRVTLRCSPRSGDLSVYWYQQSLDQGLQFLIQYYNGEERAKGNILERFSAQQFPDLHSELNLSSLELGDSALYFCASSGRTGDSPLHFGNGTRLTVT.

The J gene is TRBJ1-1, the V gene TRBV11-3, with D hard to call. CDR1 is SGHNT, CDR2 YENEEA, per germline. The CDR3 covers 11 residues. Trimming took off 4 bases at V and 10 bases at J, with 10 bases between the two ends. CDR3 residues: CASSSEGGAFF. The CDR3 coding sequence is TGTGCCAGCAGCTCGGAGGGCGGAGCTTTCTTT.

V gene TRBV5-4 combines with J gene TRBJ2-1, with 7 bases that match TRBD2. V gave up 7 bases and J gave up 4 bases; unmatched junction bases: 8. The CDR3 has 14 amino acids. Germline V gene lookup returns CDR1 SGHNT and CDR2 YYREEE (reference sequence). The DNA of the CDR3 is TGTGCCAGCTCCGTTCAGCGGGGATACAATGAGCAGTTCTTC. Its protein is CASSVQRGYNEQFF.

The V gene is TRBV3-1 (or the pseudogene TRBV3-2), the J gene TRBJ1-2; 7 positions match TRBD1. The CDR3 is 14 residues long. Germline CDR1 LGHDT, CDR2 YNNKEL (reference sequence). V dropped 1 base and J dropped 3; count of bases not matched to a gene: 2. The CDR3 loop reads CASSQGTGDYGYTF. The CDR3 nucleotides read TGTGCCAGCAGCCAAGGTACAGGGGACTATGGCTACACCTTC.

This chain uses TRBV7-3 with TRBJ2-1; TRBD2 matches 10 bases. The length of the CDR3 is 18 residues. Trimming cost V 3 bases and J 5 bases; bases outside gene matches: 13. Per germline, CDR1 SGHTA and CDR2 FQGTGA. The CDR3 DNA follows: TGTGCCAGCAGCTTGATAGCGGGAGGTCGAAGGGCGAACAATGAGCAGTTCTTC. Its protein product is CASSLIAGGRRANNEQFF. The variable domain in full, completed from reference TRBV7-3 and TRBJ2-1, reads GAGVSQTPSNKVTEKGKYVELRCDPISGHTALYWYRQSLGQGPEFLIYFQGTGAADDSGLPNDRFFAVRPEGSVSTLKIQRTERGDSAVYLCASSLIAGGRRANNEQFFGPGTRLTVL.

The DNA for the CDR3 is TGTGCCAGCAGCGTAGCGGTTGGGGGAGAGCAGTACTTC. It translates to CASSVAVGGEQYF. The genes are TRBV9 and TRBJ2-7; the D gene could be TRBD1 or TRBD2 (5 bases each). The V gene lost 0 bases and the J gene lost 7 bases, with 11 bases spanning the gap. The CDR3 contains 13 residues. Germline CDR1 SGDLS, CDR2 YYNGEE.

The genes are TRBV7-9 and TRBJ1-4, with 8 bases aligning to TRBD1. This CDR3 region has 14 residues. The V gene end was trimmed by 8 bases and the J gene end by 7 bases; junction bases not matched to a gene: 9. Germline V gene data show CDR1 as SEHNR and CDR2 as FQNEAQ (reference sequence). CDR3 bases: TGTGCCAGCGGAAACAGGGGGGACCTTGAAAAACTGTTTTTT. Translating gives CASGNRGDLEKLFF.

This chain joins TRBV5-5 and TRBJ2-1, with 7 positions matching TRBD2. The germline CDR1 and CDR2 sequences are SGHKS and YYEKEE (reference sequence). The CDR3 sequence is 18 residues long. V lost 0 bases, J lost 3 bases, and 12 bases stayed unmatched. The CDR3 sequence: CASSLVAAGTKNYNEQFF. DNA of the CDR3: TGTGCCAGCAGCTTGGTGGCGGCCGGGACTAAAAACTACAATGAGCAGTTCTTC.

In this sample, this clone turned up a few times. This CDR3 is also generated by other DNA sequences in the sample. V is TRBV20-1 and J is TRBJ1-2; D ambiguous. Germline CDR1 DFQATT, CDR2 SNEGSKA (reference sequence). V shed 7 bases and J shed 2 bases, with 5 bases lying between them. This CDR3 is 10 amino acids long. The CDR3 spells CSVPNYGYTF. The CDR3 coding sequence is TGCAGTGTCCCAAACTATGGCTACACCTTC.

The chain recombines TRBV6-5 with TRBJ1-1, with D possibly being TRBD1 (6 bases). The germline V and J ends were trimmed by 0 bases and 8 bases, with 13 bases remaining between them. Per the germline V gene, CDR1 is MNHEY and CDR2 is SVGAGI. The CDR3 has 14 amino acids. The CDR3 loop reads CASSYSRGGSEAFF. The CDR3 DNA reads TGTGCCAGCAGTTACTCTCGAGGGGGATCGGAAGCTTTCTTT.

The CDR3 sequence is CASSYGQIYQPQHF. The CDR3 bases are TGTGCCAGCAGTTACGGGCAAATTTATCAGCCCCAGCATTTT. J is TRBJ1-5 and V is TRBV6-2 or TRBV6-3; no clear D. CDR1 and CDR2 from the germline V gene are MNHEY and SVGEGT. This CDR3 contains 14 residues. Trimming cost V 2 bases and J 5 bases, with 10 bases left between them.